The clone carrying this T cell receptor (beta chain) turned up a few times. Antigen specificity is unknown. These data come from a study of identical twins. Healthy Caucasians made up all donors. Unique molecular identifiers were present on cDNA, and template switching added a universal primer site. One entry per CDR3 protein, called by TCRdb with MiXCR from the 5' RACE reads. The sample lists fewer than 500,000 distinct CDR3 sequences, around 15% occurring once. The germline CDR1 and CDR2 sequences are SEHNR and FQNEAQ (reference sequence). CDR3 length: 17 amino acids. The trim removed 4 bases at V and 3 bases at J, leaving 10 bases unmatched. Findings and limits, study-wide: Twins' surplus sharing was weaker for beta out-of-frame sequences.

These data were likewise used in another study, on yellow fever vaccine responses in identical twins.

The chain recombines TRBV7-9 with TRBJ2-5; 11 nucleotides agree with TRBD2. The sample comprised CD4+ T cells sorted from blood. This sequence was found in a woman aged 18-29 years in good health. CDR3 nucleotides: TGTGCCAGCAGCTCTCCTCTAGCGGGGGGTATGAAAGAGACCCAGTACTTC. Translation: CASSSPLAGGMKETQYF.